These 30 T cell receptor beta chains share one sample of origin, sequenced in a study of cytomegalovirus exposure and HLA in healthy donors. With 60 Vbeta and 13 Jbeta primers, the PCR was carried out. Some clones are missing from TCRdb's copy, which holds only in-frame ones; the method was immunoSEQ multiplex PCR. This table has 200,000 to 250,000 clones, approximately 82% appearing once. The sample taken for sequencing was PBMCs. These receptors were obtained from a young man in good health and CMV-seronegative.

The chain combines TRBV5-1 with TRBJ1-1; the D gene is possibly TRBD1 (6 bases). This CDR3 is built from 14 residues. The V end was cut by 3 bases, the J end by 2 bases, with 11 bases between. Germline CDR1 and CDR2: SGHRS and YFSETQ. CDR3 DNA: TGCGCCAGCAGCTCCGGACAGACTAACACTGAAGCTTTCTTT. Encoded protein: CASSSGQTNTEAFF.

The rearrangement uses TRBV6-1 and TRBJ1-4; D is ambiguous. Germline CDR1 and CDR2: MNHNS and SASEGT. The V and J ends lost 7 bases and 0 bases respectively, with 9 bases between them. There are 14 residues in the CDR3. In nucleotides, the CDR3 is TGTGCCAGCATGAGCGGTGCAACTAATGAAAAACTGTTTTTT. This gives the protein CASMSGATNEKLFF.

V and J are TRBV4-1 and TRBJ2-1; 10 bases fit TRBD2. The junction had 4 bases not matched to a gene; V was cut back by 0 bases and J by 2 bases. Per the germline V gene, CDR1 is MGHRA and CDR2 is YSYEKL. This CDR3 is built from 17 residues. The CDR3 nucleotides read TGCGCCAGCAGCCAAGATGGTACTAGCGGGACCTACAATGAGCAGTTCTTC. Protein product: CASSQDGTSGTYNEQFF.

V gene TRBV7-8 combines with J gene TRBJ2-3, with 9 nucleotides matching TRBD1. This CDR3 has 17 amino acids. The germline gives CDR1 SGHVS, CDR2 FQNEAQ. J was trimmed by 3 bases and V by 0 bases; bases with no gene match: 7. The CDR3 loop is CASSLAGTGFYTDTQYF. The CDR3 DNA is TGTGCCAGCAGCTTAGCCGGGACAGGGTTTTATACAGATACGCAGTATTTT.

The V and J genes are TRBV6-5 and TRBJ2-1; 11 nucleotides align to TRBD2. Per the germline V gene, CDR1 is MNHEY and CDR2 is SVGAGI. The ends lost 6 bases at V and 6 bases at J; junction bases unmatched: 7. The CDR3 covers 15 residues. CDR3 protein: CASRLLAGVTNEQFF. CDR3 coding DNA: TGTGCCAGCAGGCTACTAGCGGGAGTTACCAATGAGCAGTTCTTC.

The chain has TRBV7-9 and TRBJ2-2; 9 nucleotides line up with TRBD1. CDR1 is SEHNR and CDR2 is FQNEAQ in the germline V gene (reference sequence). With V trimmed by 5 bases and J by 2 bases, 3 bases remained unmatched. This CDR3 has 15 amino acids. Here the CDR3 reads CASSRQGENTGELFF. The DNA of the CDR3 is TGTGCCAGCAGCCGACAGGGGGAAAACACCGGGGAGCTGTTTTTT.

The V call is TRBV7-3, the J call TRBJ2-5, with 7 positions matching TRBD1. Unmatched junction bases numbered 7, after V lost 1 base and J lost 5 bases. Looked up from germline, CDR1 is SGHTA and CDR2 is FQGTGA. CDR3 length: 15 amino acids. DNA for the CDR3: TGTGCCAGCAGCTTAAGGGGGCAGGGGGACGAGACCCAGTACTTC. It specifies CASSLRGQGDETQYF.

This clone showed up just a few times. For the CDR3, the DNA is TGCGCCAGCAGCACACCCAAGACAGGGGGCAATCCGGACACCGGGGAGCTGTTTTTT. It yields the protein CASSTPKTGGNPDTGELFF. The chain links TRBV5-1 to TRBJ2-2; 10 positions agree with TRBD1. Germline CDR1 and CDR2: SGHRS and YFSETQ. CDR3 length: 19 amino acids. V lost 4 bases to trimming and J lost 3 bases; unmatched junction nucleotides: 15. The whole variable domain, remainder taken from reference TRBV5-1 and TRBJ2-2, is KAGVTQTPRYLIKTRGQQVTLSCSPISGHRSVSWYQQTPGQGLQFLFEYFSETQRNKGNFPGRFSGRQFSNSRSEMNVSTLELGDSALYLCASSTPKTGGNPDTGELFFGEGSRLTVL.

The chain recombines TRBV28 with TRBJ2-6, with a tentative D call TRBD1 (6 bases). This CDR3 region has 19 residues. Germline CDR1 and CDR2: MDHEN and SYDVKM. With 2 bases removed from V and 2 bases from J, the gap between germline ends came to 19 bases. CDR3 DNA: TGTGCCAGCAGTTTAAAATCAGGGGAAGAAGGAGCTGGGGCCAACGTCCTGACTTTC. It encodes CASSLKSGEEGAGANVLTF.

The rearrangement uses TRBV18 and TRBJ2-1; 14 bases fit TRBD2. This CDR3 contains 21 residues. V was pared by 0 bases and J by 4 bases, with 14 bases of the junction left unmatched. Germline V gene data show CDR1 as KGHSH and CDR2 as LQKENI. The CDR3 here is CASSPPNRKLGLAGVYNEQFF. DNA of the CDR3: TGTGCCAGCTCACCACCGAATCGGAAGTTGGGACTAGCGGGAGTGTACAATGAGCAGTTCTTC.

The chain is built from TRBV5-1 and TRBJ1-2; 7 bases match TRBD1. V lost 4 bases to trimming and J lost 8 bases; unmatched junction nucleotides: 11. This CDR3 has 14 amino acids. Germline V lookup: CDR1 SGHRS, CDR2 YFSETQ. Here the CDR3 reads CASSGGTVLGGYTF. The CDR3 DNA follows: TGCGCCAGCAGCGGGGGGACAGTTCTAGGAGGCTACACCTTC.

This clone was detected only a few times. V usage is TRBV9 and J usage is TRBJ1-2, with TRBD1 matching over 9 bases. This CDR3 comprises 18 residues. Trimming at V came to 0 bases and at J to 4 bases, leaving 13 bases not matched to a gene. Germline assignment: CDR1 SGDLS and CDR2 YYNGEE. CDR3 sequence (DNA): TGTGCCAGCAGCGTAGACCGGGACAGGGTTGGTTTGGGCTATGGCTACACCTTC. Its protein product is CASSVDRDRVGLGYGYTF.

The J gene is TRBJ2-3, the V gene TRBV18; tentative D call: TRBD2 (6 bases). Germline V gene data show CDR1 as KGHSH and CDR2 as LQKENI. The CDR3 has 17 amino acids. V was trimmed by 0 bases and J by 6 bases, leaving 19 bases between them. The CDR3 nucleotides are TGTGCCAGCTCACCACCATTGACTAGGACCGGCGGGGATACGCAGTATTTT. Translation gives CASSPPLTRTGGDTQYF.

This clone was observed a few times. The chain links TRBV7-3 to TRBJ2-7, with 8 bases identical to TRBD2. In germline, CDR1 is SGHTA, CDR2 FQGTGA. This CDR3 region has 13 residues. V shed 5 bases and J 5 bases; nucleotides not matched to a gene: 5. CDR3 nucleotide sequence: TGTGCCAGCAGCCCGAGCGGGGGCCACGAGCAGTACTTC. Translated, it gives CASSPSGGHEQYF. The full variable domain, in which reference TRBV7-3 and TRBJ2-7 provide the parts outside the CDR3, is GAGVSQTPSNKVTEKGKYVELRCDPISGHTALYWYRQSLGQGPEFLIYFQGTGAADDSGLPNDRFFAVRPEGSVSTLKIQRTERGDSAVYLCASSPSGGHEQYFGPGTRLTVT.

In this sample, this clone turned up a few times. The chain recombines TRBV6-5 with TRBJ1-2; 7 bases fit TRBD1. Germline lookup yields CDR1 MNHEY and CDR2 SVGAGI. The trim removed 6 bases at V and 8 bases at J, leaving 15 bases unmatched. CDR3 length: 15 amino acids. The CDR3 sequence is CASSPVRTGLWGYTF. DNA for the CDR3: TGTGCCAGCAGCCCCGTCCGGACAGGTCTGTGGGGCTACACCTTC.

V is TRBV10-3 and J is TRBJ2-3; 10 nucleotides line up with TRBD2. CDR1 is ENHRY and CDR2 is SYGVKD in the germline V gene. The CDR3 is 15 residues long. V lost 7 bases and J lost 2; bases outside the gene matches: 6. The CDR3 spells CAIMGTSDHTDTQYF. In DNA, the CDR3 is TGTGCCATCATGGGGACTAGCGACCACACAGATACGCAGTATTTT.

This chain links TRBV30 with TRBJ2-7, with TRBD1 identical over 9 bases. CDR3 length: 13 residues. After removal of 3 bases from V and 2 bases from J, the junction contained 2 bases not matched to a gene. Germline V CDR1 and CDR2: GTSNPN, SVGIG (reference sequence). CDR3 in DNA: TGTGCCTGGAGACGGACAGGGGCCTACGAGCAGTACTTC. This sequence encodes CAWRRTGAYEQYF.

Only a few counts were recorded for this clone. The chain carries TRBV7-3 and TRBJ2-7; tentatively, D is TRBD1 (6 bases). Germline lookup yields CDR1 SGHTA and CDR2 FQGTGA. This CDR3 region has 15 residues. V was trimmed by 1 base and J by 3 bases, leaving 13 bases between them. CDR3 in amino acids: CASSLNQGPYYEQYF. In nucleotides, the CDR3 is TGTGCCAGCAGCTTAAATCAGGGGCCCTACTACGAGCAGTACTTC.

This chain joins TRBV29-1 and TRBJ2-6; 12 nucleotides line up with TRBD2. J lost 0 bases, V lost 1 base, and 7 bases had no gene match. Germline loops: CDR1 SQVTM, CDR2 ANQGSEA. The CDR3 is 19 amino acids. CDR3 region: CSVEAPPGLAGSGANVLTF. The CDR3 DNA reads TGCAGCGTTGAAGCCCCCCCGGGACTAGCGGGCTCTGGGGCCAACGTCCTGACTTTC.

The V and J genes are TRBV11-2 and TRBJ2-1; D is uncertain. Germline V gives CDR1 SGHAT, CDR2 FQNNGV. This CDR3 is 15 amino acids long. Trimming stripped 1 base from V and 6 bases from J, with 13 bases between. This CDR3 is CASSLGRVYGNEQFF. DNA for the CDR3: TGTGCCAGCAGCTTAGGACGGGTGTACGGCAATGAGCAGTTCTTC.

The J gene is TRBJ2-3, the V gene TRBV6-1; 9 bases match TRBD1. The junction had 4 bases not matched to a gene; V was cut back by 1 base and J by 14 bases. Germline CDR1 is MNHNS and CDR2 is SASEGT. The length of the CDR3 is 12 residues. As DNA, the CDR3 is TGTGCCAGCAGTGAAGATATGGACAGGGGGTATTTT. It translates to CASSEDMDRGYF.

The CDR3 coding sequence is TGTGCCAGCAGCGTAGCGGGGGGTGATGGCTACACCTTC. It encodes CASSVAGGDGYTF. The rearrangement uses TRBV9 and TRBJ1-2, with D possibly being TRBD1 (5 bases). With 0 bases removed from V and 6 bases from J, the gap between germline ends came to 9 bases. CDR1 and CDR2 from the germline V gene are SGDLS and YYNGEE. CDR3 length equals 13 residues.

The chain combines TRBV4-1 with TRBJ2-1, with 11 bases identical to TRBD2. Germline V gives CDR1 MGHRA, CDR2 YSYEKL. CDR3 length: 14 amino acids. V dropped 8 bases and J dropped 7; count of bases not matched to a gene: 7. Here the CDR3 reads CASREGLAVNEQFF. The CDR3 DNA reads TGCGCCAGCCGAGAGGGACTAGCGGTTAATGAGCAGTTCTTC.

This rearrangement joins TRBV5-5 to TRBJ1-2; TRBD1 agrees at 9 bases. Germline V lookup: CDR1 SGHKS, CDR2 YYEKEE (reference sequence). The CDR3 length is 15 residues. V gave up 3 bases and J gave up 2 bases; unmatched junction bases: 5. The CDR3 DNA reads TGTGCCAGCAGCTCGACCGGGACAGGGAACTATGGCTACACCTTC. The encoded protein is CASSSTGTGNYGYTF.

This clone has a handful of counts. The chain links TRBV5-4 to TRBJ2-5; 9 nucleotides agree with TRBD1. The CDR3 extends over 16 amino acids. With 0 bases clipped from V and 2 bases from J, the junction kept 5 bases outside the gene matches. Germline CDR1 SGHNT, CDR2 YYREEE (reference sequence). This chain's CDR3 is CASSLAMGQGQETQYF. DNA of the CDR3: TGTGCCAGCAGCTTGGCCATGGGACAGGGACAAGAGACCCAGTACTTC.

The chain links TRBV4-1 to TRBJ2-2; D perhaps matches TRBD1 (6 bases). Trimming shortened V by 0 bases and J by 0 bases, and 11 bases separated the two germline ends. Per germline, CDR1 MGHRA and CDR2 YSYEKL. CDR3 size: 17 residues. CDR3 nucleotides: TGCGCCAGCAGCCAAGATTGGGGGCTTCCGAACACCGGGGAGCTGTTTTTT. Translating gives CASSQDWGLPNTGELFF.

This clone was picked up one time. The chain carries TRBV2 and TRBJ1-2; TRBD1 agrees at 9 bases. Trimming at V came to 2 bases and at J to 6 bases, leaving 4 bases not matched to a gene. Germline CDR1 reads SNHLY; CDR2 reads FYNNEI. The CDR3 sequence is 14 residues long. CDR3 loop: CASSERTGDNGYTF. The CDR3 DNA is TGTGCCAGCAGTGAACGGACAGGGGATAATGGCTACACCTTC. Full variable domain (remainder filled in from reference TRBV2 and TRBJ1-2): EPEVTQTPSHQVTQMGQEVILRCVPISNHLYFYWYRQILGQKVEFLVSFYNNEISEKSEIFDDQFSVERPDGSNFTLKIRSTKLEDSAMYFCASSERTGDNGYTFGSGTRLTVV.

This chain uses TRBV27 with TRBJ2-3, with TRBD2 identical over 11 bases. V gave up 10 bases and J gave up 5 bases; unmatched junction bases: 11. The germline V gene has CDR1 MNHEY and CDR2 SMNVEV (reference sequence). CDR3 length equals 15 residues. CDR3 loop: CATAPASGRRDTQYF. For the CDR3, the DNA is TGTGCCACCGCCCCGGCTAGCGGGAGGAGAGATACGCAGTATTTT.

The CDR3 coding sequence is TGTGCCAGCAGCCCCGGCGCAGGGGGTAGTGATGGCTACACCTTC. Protein: CASSPGAGGSDGYTF. The chain links TRBV9 to TRBJ1-2; 7 bases match TRBD1. Germline lookup yields CDR1 SGDLS and CDR2 YYNGEE. The length of the CDR3 is 15 residues. The V and J ends lost 4 bases and 6 bases, in that order; junction bases with no gene match: 12.

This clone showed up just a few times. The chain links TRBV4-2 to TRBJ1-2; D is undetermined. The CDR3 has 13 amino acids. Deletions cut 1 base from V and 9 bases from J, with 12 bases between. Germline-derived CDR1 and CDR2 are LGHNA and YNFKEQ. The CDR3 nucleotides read TGTGCCAGCAGCCAAGGAAGGGAGGGCAGCTACACCTTC. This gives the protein CASSQGREGSYTF.